This T cell receptor beta chain originates from a study of cytomegalovirus exposure and HLA in healthy donors. Overall study findings and caveats: Altogether, 170 or so TCR beta chains were recorded as cytomegalovirus-associated. Near-uniform donor sequencing depth was presumed by presence/absence analyses.

Germline V CDR1 and CDR2: LGHNA, YSLEER. Trimming cost V 3 bases and J 7 bases, with 13 bases left between them. This CDR3 contains 13 residues. This clone was counted a single time. Its antigen is unknown. PCR used 60 Vbeta primers and 13 Jbeta primers. Assay used: immunoSEQ multiplex PCR; TCRdb lists only in-frame clones, some missing. The sample yields under 200,000 clones, approximately 84% seen once. The sequence was collected from a young man in good health and CMV-seronegative. The rearrangement joins TRBV4-3 to TRBJ2-7; the D gene is possibly TRBD2 (5 bases). Source material: PBMCs. This CDR3 is CASSHGGGGEQYF. CDR3 DNA: TGCGCCAGCAGCCATGGTGGAGGCGGGGAGCAGTACTTC.